This T cell receptor beta chain was profiled in a study of T cells in Graves' hyperthyroidism and ophthalmopathy. V gave up 3 bases and J gave up 1 base; unmatched junction bases: 13. The CDR3 is made up of 18 amino acids. Looked up from germline, CDR1 is SGDLS and CDR2 is YYNGEE. TCR beta CDR3 regions were amplified from RNA. The HTBI primer set was used in a first-round RT-PCR of the TCR CDR3. One entry per CDR3 protein results from TCRdb running MiXCR on the multiplex PCR reads. The table shows a few hundred thousand distinct CDR3 sequences, with around 16% occurring only once. The sequence derives from a woman aged 40 to 49 with Graves' ophthalmopathy. The chain uses TRBV9 and TRBJ2-3, with TRBD2 identical over 8 bases. The sequenced sample was blood. The CDR3 reads CASSGFYTGRGGTDTQYF. CDR3 DNA sequence: TGTGCCAGCAGCGGTTTTTACACCGGGCGGGGGGGCACAGATACGCAGTATTTT.